This T cell receptor (beta chain) appears in the sequencing data of a study of TIL therapy for anti-PD-1-resistant metastatic lung cancer listed by TCRdb under 2021. Study-wide context: Tumors were collected before any PD-1/PD-L1 blockade, after which patients were given nivolumab, and patients who progressed were given lymphodepletion, an infusion of expanded TIL and IL-2. Among the enrolled patients, the median age was roughly 50 years (range roughly 35-75), and the median tumor PD-L1 proportion score was less than 6.5%. The cohort was composed predominantly of lung adenocarcinoma, with several EGFR-mutant and two ALK-rearranged tumors included, and half of patients were identified as current or former smokers. Clonotypes were tracked across tumor, expanded TIL product and serial blood samples by T cell receptor beta sequencing of tumor and peripheral blood. Across the cohort, whole-exome sequencing showed a median non-synonymous tumor mutation burden of roughly 1.5 mutations per megabase. What the authors observed across the whole study: Generalizability was limited because the cohort was highly selected, with more treatment-naive, never-smoker and oncogene-addicted patients included than is typical. The study protocol defined all tumor marker inferences as exploratory. The baseline peripheral repertoire was partially replaced by infused TIL clonotypes, which then decayed over months, and no apparent association between persistence and response was found.

TCR beta CDR3 regions were amplified from genomic DNA by bias-controlled multiplex PCR with the immunoSEQ v3 hsTCRB kit. The TCR libraries were sequenced on an Illumina NextSeq 500 to about 2.1 million read pairs for survey level or about 5-6.5 million read pairs for deep level. Processing in the source paper ran as follows. Clonality was reported by immunoSEQ Analyzer software, which also assigned V, D and J genes and filtered out non-productive sequences. Repertoires were compared using productive Simpson clonality and Morisita overlap index of productive TRB rearrangements between infused TIL and blood. The absolute count of a clonotype in blood was estimated by multiplying the lymphocyte count by the CD3+ fraction and by the productive frequency of the clone. TCRdb holds this immuneACCESS table with in-frame rearrangements only. Some clones are missing; in checked studies, unresolved V genes explain under half, and the rest has no known cause. V, J and clone size reflect that table, while D and trimming were determined from the DNA. In all, the sample holds under 20,000 clones, and nearly 80% of those were seen once. The ten largest clones take up approximately 7.4% of the sample.

Counted from cysteine to phenylalanine, this CDR3 has 14 amino acids. Only CDR3 DNA remains: 42 bases, in frame from the first base. Looking up the germline V gene (reference sequence) yields CDR1 MNHEY and CDR2 SMNVEV. V and J lose 5 bases and 1 base, and a span of 9 bases separates them. In light of the paper, this sample's time point label describes: pre-treatment sample, taken before nivolumab and TIL therapy. Adults with stage 4 NSCLC were enrolled from late 2017 to early 2020 in a dual-center phase I trial. The samples were drawn from an open-label, single-arm phase I trial testing tumor-infiltrating lymphocyte therapy combined with nivolumab in advanced non-small cell lung cancer. Mononuclear cells from blood collected in EDTA tubes were isolated on a Ficoll gradient and snap-frozen as pellets, and DNA was then extracted using a Qiagen mini-prep kit. This clone was counted a few times. The antigen it recognizes is unknown. No quality values exist for individual bases; no much larger clone is one base distant.

The rearrangement joined TRBV27 to TRBJ1-5; TRBD1 is a weak D gene call, 5 bases matching. The sequencing used blood, collected at baseline. The sequence came from a person between 25 and 79 years old with non-small cell lung cancer. Here is the DNA: TGTGCCAGCAGTGAGGGGCTAAGCAATCAGCCCCAGCATTTT. This translates into CASSEGLSNQPQHF.